Here is one T cell receptor (beta chain) with its context. These data originate in a study of T cell repertoires in cytomegalovirus infection. TCRdb independently ran MiXCR on the reads; one entry per CDR3 protein. The table has hundreds of thousands of distinct CDR3 sequences, 31% seen once; the top ten hold roughly 13%. With 3 bases removed from V and 10 bases from J, the gap between germline ends came to 18 bases. This CDR3 region has 14 residues. Germline lookup yields CDR1 ENHRY and CDR2 SYGVKD. The V gene is TRBV10-3, the J gene TRBJ1-1, with a tentative D call TRBD1 (6 bases). The sequencing sample was made of PBMCs. This receptor was identified in a human donor in good health (CMV status not recorded). Some clones in this sample may be carry-over from other donors' samples. CDR3 region: CAISDSRGGFGAFF. DNA of the CDR3: TGTGCCATCAGTGACAGCAGGGGTGGTTTCGGAGCTTTCTTT.